Below are 10 T cell receptor beta chains sequenced from a single sample in a study of blood T cells in healthy people across ages. Combining a sample-barcoded 5' primer with a J-beta primer mix, a second PCR ran for roughly 6 to 12 cycles. Via MiXCR, TCRdb re-called the 5' RACE reads, giving one row per CDR3 protein. Of about 1.8 million distinct CDR3 sequences in the sample, 49% are singletons; the top ten hold 2.1%. The sample comprised blood. The source is a woman between 35 and 50 years old in good health.

This clonotype was recorded a few times. The J gene is TRBJ2-3, the V gene TRBV29-1; D not certain. The V gene's germline CDR1 is SQVTM and CDR2 ANQGSEA. The V end was cut by 0 bases, the J end by 9 bases, with 10 bases between. There are 12 residues in the CDR3. The CDR3 region has the DNA TGCAGCGTTGAAGATCTTCCGGTAACGCAGTATTTT. Protein product: CSVEDLPVTQYF.

J is TRBJ2-4 and V is TRBV10-2; D may be TRBD2 (5 bases). Germline V gene data show CDR1 as WSHSY and CDR2 as SAAADI. The CDR3 consists of 15 residues. Trimming pared 7 bases from V and 0 bases from J, leaving 13 bases between. As DNA, the CDR3 is TGCGCCAGCAACACCGAACTAGAAGCCAAAAACATTCAGTACTTC. The encoded protein is CASNTELEAKNIQYF.

The J gene is TRBJ2-5, the V gene TRBV7-9; 11 bases are shared with TRBD2. The J call is uncertain, as TRBJ2-7 better fits the DNA end. The CDR3 is 13 residues long. The germline V gene has CDR1 SEHNR and CDR2 FQNEAQ (reference sequence). The CDR3 loop is CASGSGGGYEQYF. CDR3 coding DNA: TGTGCCAGCGGTAGCGGGGGGGGATACGAGCAGTACTTC.

This clonotype was picked up a small number of times. The chain couples TRBV20-1 to TRBJ1-5, with a tentative D call TRBD1 (5 bases). Germline CDR1 reads DFQATT; CDR2 reads SNEGSKA (reference sequence). V lost 8 bases and J lost 3, with 20 bases in between. The CDR3 covers 15 residues. CDR3 sequence (DNA): TGCAGTACTATTCGACAGCCGCTAGTCAATCAGCCCCAGCATTTT. This codes for CSTIRQPLVNQPQHF.

This rearrangement joins TRBV29-1 to TRBJ1-1; D remains unclear. This CDR3 is 11 amino acids long. With 4 bases removed from V and 7 bases from J, the gap between germline ends came to 10 bases. Per germline, CDR1 SQVTM and CDR2 ANQGSEA. CDR3 amino acids: CSVAAAFEAFF. As DNA, the CDR3 is TGCAGCGTTGCGGCGGCCTTTGAAGCTTTCTTT.

The chain has TRBV20-1 and TRBJ2-1; no definite D call. Germline-derived CDR1 and CDR2 are DFQATT and SNEGSKA (reference sequence). The CDR3 runs 13 residues. Trimming pared 3 bases from V and 8 bases from J, leaving 14 bases between. In DNA, the CDR3 is TGCAGTGCTAGTATTGACCGAACCTATGAGCAGTTCTTC. Its protein product is CSASIDRTYEQFF.

J is TRBJ2-4 and V is TRBV28; D is uncertain. CDR1 is MDHEN and CDR2 is SYDVKM in the germline V gene. V was clipped by 5 bases and J by 0 bases, with 5 bases between them. The CDR3 has 13 residues. For the CDR3, the DNA is TGTGCCAGCAGTGGGGTAGCCAAAAACATTCAGTACTTC. It codes for CASSGVAKNIQYF.

The chain joins TRBV9 to TRBJ1-1, with 8 positions matching TRBD1. V lost 4 bases, J lost 9 bases, and 8 bases stayed unmatched. Per germline, CDR1 SGDLS and CDR2 YYNGEE. This CDR3 has 13 amino acids. CDR3 nucleotides: TGTGCCAGCAGCCCCAGGACAGGGCTCCAAGCTTTCTTT. Translated, it gives CASSPRTGLQAFF.

This clonotype has a handful of counts. The V call is TRBV28, the J call TRBJ2-1; 11 nucleotides agree with TRBD2. V shed 5 bases, J shed 5 bases, and the junction held 11 bases outside the gene matches. Germline V gene sequence: CDR1 MDHEN, CDR2 SYDVKM. This CDR3 contains 17 residues. In DNA, the CDR3 is TGTGCCAGCAGTAGTCAACTAGCGGGGGTTAATGACAATGAGCAGTTCTTC. This translates into CASSSQLAGVNDNEQFF.

This clonotype was picked up a small number of times. The genes are TRBV18 and TRBJ2-5, with TRBD1 as a possible D gene (6 bases). Deletions cut 8 bases from V and 4 bases from J, with 14 bases between. The germline gives CDR1 KGHSH, CDR2 LQKENI. The CDR3 extends over 13 amino acids. The CDR3 protein is CASSPDSRETQYF. Here the CDR3 DNA reads TGTGCCAGCAGCCCGGACAGTCGAGAGACCCAGTACTTC.